Listed below are T cell receptor beta chains from one sample, sequenced in a study of shared clonotypes between healthy human individuals. Only in-frame clones appear in the TCRdb table, and some are missing; sequencing was by immunoSEQ multiplex PCR. The repertoire has fewer than 1.4 million clones, approximately 80% of them found once; the top ten carry 0.61%. Sequencing was done on a sample of memory CD4+ T cells from PBMCs. The receptor source for this set is a man aged 18 to 35 in good health. Some clones in this sample may be carry-over from other donors' samples. The CDR3 runs from the conserved cysteine through the conserved F or W. A D gene is named only where the DNA matches it firmly. Only some rows state a clone size, as once, few, many or a class for expanded clones.

d_gene	abundance	v_gene	j_gene	CDR3aa	CDR3nt
TRBD2	.	TRBV2	TRBJ2-1	CASRAGEHNEQFF	TGTGCCAGCAGGGCGGGAGAACACAATGAGCAGTTCTTC
.	once	TRBV19	TRBJ2-1	CASRRGPINNEQFF	TGTGCCAGTAGAAGAGGACCCATCAACAATGAGCAGTTCTTC
TRBD2	.	TRBV2	TRBJ2-5	CASSTLAGGSYQETQYF	TGTGCCAGCAGTACCCTAGCGGGAGGGTCGTACCAAGAGACCCAGTACTTC
.	.	TRBV6-1	TRBJ2-3	CASSVYLTDTQYF	TGTGCCAGCAGTGTTTACCTCACAGATACGCAGTATTTT
.	.	TRBV12-2	TRBJ2-3	CASICTGVVTDTQYF	TGTGCAAGTATTTGCACGGGAGTTGTGACAGATACGCAGTATTTT
TRBD1	.	TRBV7-2	TRBJ2-5	CASSLATAGGWETQYF	TGTGCCAGCAGCTTAGCCACGGCAGGGGGCTGGGAGACCCAGTACTTC
TRBD1	.	TRBV18	TRBJ2-1	CASYSGTGNHEQFF	TGTGCCAGCTACTCCGGGACAGGGAATCATGAGCAGTTCTTC
.	.	TRBV6-5	TRBJ2-7	CASSEGDYEQYF	TGTGCCAGCTCAGAAGGCGACTACGAGCAGTACTTC
.	few	TRBV5-1	TRBJ2-3	CASSQTDTQYF	TGCGCCAGCAGCCAGACAGATACGCAGTATTTT
TRBD1	.	TRBV6-5	TRBJ2-7	CASSQISGQGKQYF	TGTGCCAGCAGTCAGATCTCGGGACAGGGAAAGCAGTACTTC
.	few	TRBV18	TRBJ1-1	CASSPGADTEAFF	TGTGCCAGCTCACCAGGCGCTGACACTGAAGCTTTCTTT
TRBD1	few	TRBV10-2	TRBJ2-5	CASSEFDRGTETQYF	TGCGCCAGCAGTGAGTTTGACAGGGGGACGGAGACCCAGTACTTC
TRBD1	.	TRBV28	TRBJ1-2	CASSLLGQFYGYTF	TGTGCCAGCAGTTTATTGGGACAGTTCTATGGCTACACCTTC
.	.	TRBV28	TRBJ1-5	CASTWGASNQPQHF	TGTGCCAGCACCTGGGGGGCCAGCAATCAGCCCCAGCATTTT
.	.	TRBV7-9	TRBJ1-2	CASSPSIFGYTF	TGTGCCAGCAGCCCCTCTATCTTTGGCTACACCTTC
TRBD1	.	TRBV5-1	TRBJ2-7	CASSQDRGYYEQYF	TGCGCCAGCAGCCAGGACAGGGGTTACTACGAGCAGTACTTC
TRBD1	.	TRBV5-4	TRBJ1-3	CASRPDRAGNTIYF	TGTGCCAGCAGACCAGACAGGGCGGGAAACACCATATATTTT
.	.	TRBV6-6	TRBJ2-7	CASSYSDGSYEQYF	TGTGCCAGCAGTTACTCGGACGGTTCCTACGAGCAGTACTTC
TRBD1	.	TRBV28	TRBJ1-1	CASSLRGQRAFF	TGTGCCAGCAGTTTAAGGGGACAGAGAGCTTTCTTT
.	.	TRBV5-1	TRBJ1-2	CASSLKPLPPNYGYTF	TGCGCCAGCAGCTTGAAACCATTGCCACCGAACTATGGCTACACCTTC
.	.	TRBV18	TRBJ2-7	CASSPGLSYEQYF	TGTGCCAGCTCACCTGGCCTCTCCTACGAGCAGTACTTC
.	.	TRBV9	TRBJ2-5	CASSVGTYWETQYF	TGTGCCAGCAGCGTGGGGACCTATTGGGAGACCCAGTACTTC
.	.	TRBV6-1	TRBJ2-5	CASSEAGAGRETQYF	TGTGCCAGCAGTGAAGCCGGGGCAGGGCGGGAGACCCAGTACTTC
.	.	TRBV6-5	TRBJ1-1	CASSHFTMNTEAFF	TGTGCCAGCAGTCACTTTACAATGAACACTGAAGCTTTCTTT
.	.	TRBV27	TRBJ1-1	CASSLSPGRNTEAFF	TGTGCCAGCAGTTTATCCCCGGGAAGGAACACTGAAGCTTTCTTT
TRBD1	.	TRBV7-9	TRBJ1-5	CASSYATRGKSQPQHF	TGTGCCAGCAGTTATGCGACCAGGGGGAAGAGTCAGCCCCAGCATTTT
.	.	TRBV5-1	TRBJ2-3	CASSLALASTDTQYF	TGCGCCAGCAGCTTGGCCCTCGCTAGCACAGATACGCAGTATTTT
TRBD1	.	TRBV18	TRBJ2-7	CASSGQGNSYEQYF	TGTGCCAGCTCGGGACAGGGGAACTCCTACGAGCAGTACTTC
.	.	TRBV29-1	TRBJ2-7	CSVEEGLGEQYF	TGCAGCGTTGAAGAGGGGTTGGGCGAGCAGTACTTC
.	.	TRBV6-5	TRBJ1-2	CASRVLRGNYGYTF	TGTGCCAGCAGAGTACTCCGGGGCAACTATGGCTACACCTTC